This record concerns one TCR beta chain sequence. What it recognizes is unknown. This entry is derived from a study of T cell repertoires in cytomegalovirus infection. Study information: Indications of both CMV infection and matching HLA type were provided by public TCR beta signatures. General study findings and limits: Across the ex vivo response, the dominant clonotypes were HLA-C-restricted CMV-specific TCR beta clonotypes.

TCRdb processed the reads anew with MiXCR; each CDR3 protein has one entry. The table shows about 230,000 distinct CDR3 sequences, with over 20% occurring only once. The CDR3 extends over 16 amino acids. Trimming shortened V by 6 bases and J by 0 bases, and 15 bases separated the two germline ends. Germline assignment: CDR1 MNHNY and CDR2 SVGAGI (reference sequence). The specimen was CD8+ T cells from PBMCs. This clonotype was sampled from a human donor in good health (CMV status not recorded). Some clones in this sample may be carry-over from other donors' samples. V is TRBV6-6 and J is TRBJ1-5; no clear D. CDR3 residues: CASSPVVWDSNQPQHF. CDR3 sequence (DNA): TGTGCCAGCAGCCCGGTTGTGTGGGATAGCAATCAGCCCCAGCATTTT.